The 14 T cell receptor beta chains presented below share a single source sample, sequenced in a study of blood T cell repertoires in COVID-19. The data were produced by immunoSEQ multiplex PCR, yet TCRdb's version contains in-frame clones alone and is incomplete. In the table there are about 240,000 clones, 83% of which are singletons. The sequenced sample consisted of peripheral blood. The receptors stem from a human donor in a cohort sampled during active COVID-19.

The CDR3 nucleotides read TGTGCCAGCAGCGTAGGGGACAGATCATATGGCTACACCTTC. This encodes CASSVGDRSYGYTF. The V call is TRBV9, the J call TRBJ1-2; 7 bases agree with TRBD1. V gave up 0 bases and J gave up 5 bases; unmatched junction bases: 4. The CDR3 is 14 amino acids. From germline, CDR1 is SGDLS and CDR2 YYNGEE. Full variable domain (missing parts from reference TRBV9 and TRBJ1-2): DSGVTQTPKHLITATGQRVTLRCSPRSGDLSVYWYQQSLDQGLQFLIQYYNGEERAKGNILERFSAQQFPDLHSELNLSSLELGDSALYFCASSVGDRSYGYTFGSGTRLTVV.

The chain is built from TRBV5-1 and TRBJ1-1; 7 bases agree with TRBD1. CDR3 size: 15 residues. With 4 bases clipped from V and 1 base from J, the junction kept 7 bases outside the gene matches. CDR1 is SGHRS, CDR2 YFSETQ, per germline. The CDR3 protein is CASSLRQGGNTEAFF. As DNA, the CDR3 is TGCGCCAGCAGCCTAAGACAGGGAGGGAACACTGAAGCTTTCTTT.

This chain's CDR3 is CASSRGQGGNYNEQFF. The DNA for the CDR3 is TGCGCCAGCAGCCGGGGGCAGGGGGGCAATTACAATGAGCAGTTCTTC. The rearrangement links TRBV5-1 to TRBJ2-1; TRBD1 is a possible D gene (7 bases). This CDR3 is built from 16 residues. The ends were cut back, 4 bases at V and 4 bases at J, with 18 bases in the middle. The germline CDR1 and CDR2 sequences are SGHRS and YFSETQ. Together with reference TRBV5-1 and TRBJ2-1, the CDR3 gives the full variable domain: KAGVTQTPRYLIKTRGQQVTLSCSPISGHRSVSWYQQTPGQGLQFLFEYFSETQRNKGNFPGRFSGRQFSNSRSEMNVSTLELGDSALYLCASSRGQGGNYNEQFFGPGTRLTVL.

V usage is TRBV19 and J usage is TRBJ2-1; D is perhaps TRBD2 (6 bases). Trimming shortened V by 4 bases and J by 5 bases, and 18 bases separated the two germline ends. The CDR3 has 16 amino acids. Germline V gene sequence: CDR1 LNHDA, CDR2 SQIVND (reference sequence). The CDR3 DNA is TGTGCCAGTAGTACCCAAGGCCCGGGACTCAACAATGAGCAGTTCTTC. This translates into CASSTQGPGLNNEQFF. Full variable domain (rest looked up from reference TRBV19 and TRBJ2-1): DGGITQSPKYLFRKEGQNVTLSCEQNLNHDAMYWYRQDPGQGLRLIYYSQIVNDFQKGDIAEGYSVSREKKESFPLTVTSAQKNPTAFYLCASSTQGPGLNNEQFFGPGTRLTVL.

The J gene is TRBJ1-1, the V gene TRBV18; no reliable D call. The V end was cut by 6 bases, the J end by 2 bases, with 16 bases between. CDR1 and CDR2 from the germline V gene are KGHSH and LQKENI. This CDR3 spans 15 amino acids. The CDR3 spells CASSARVLINTEAFF. The CDR3 nucleotides are TGTGCCAGCTCGGCTCGGGTCCTAATTAACACTGAAGCTTTCTTT.

This clone was recorded only once. The J gene is TRBJ1-1, the V gene TRBV9, with TRBD1 matching over 7 bases. The CDR3 has 17 amino acids. J was trimmed by 5 bases and V by 0 bases; bases with no gene match: 13. Germline V CDR1 and CDR2: SGDLS, YYNGEE. The CDR3, as DNA: TGTGCCAGCAGCGTAGCTCTAGGGGGCTCCGGAGAAACTGAAGCTTTCTTT. Its protein is CASSVALGGSGETEAFF.

The gene calls are TRBV6-6 and TRBJ1-4; TRBD1 matches 7 bases. The CDR3 consists of 12 residues. The germline V gene has CDR1 MNHNY and CDR2 SVGAGI (reference sequence). V lost 8 bases to trimming and J lost 9 bases; unmatched junction nucleotides: 6. The chain's CDR3 is CASHRQGQKLFF. In DNA, the CDR3 is TGTGCCAGCCACCGACAGGGTCAAAAACTGTTTTTT.

This clone was observed a handful of times. The chain recombines TRBV12-3 or TRBV12-4 with TRBJ1-3; 9 bases map to TRBD1. Unmatched junction bases numbered 7, after V lost 6 bases and J lost 16 bases. This CDR3 is built from 11 residues. The DNA of the CDR3 is TGTGCCAGCAGCCGAACCGGGACAGGGTATTTT. Translating gives CASSRTGTGYF.

This chain joins TRBV19 and TRBJ2-5; TRBD2 matches at 8 bases. From germline, CDR1 is LNHDA and CDR2 SQIVND (reference sequence). The CDR3 is 14 amino acids. Trimming at V came to 4 bases and at J to 1 base, leaving 2 bases not matched to a gene. This CDR3 reads CASSRAGAQETQYF. As DNA, the CDR3 is TGTGCCAGTAGTAGAGCGGGGGCCCAAGAGACCCAGTACTTC. Drawing the rest from reference TRBV19 and TRBJ2-5, the complete variable domain is DGGITQSPKYLFRKEGQNVTLSCEQNLNHDAMYWYRQDPGQGLRLIYYSQIVNDFQKGDIAEGYSVSREKKESFPLTVTSAQKNPTAFYLCASSRAGAQETQYFGPGTRLLVL.

The chain carries TRBV9 and TRBJ1-5; possibly TRBD1 for D (6 bases). Between the trimmed V and J ends, which lost 4 bases and 1 base, there was a span of 12 bases. The CDR3 has 15 amino acids. Germline CDR1 and CDR2: SGDLS and YYNGEE. CDR3 protein: CASSSTGSSNQPQHF. CDR3 sequence (DNA): TGTGCCAGCAGCTCCACAGGGTCGAGCAATCAGCCCCAGCATTTT.

The CDR3 region has the DNA TGTGCCAGCAGTTTAATCGGGACTCAGGGCACCATATATTTT. Its translation is CASSLIGTQGTIYF. The chain uses TRBV27 and TRBJ1-3; tentative D call: TRBD1 (5 bases). This CDR3 has 14 amino acids. CDR1 is MNHEY and CDR2 is SMNVEV in the germline V gene (reference sequence). Deletions cut 2 bases from V and 9 bases from J, with 14 bases between.

This chain uses TRBV12-3 or TRBV12-4 with TRBJ2-7; the D is unclear. V lost 1 base, J lost 4 bases, and 8 bases lay in between. CDR3 length equals 13 residues. This chain's CDR3 is CASSLESQYEQYF. CDR3 coding DNA: TGTGCCAGCAGTTTAGAGTCCCAGTACGAGCAGTACTTC.

This sequence joins TRBV14 and TRBJ2-2, with 8 nucleotides matching TRBD2. Unmatched junction bases numbered 4, after V lost 0 bases and J lost 4 bases. The CDR3 spans 16 residues. CDR1 is SGHDN, CDR2 FVKESK, per germline. The CDR3 reads CASSQDPGGGTGELFF. The CDR3 DNA reads as TGTGCCAGCAGCCAAGACCCGGGAGGGGGCACCGGGGAGCTGTTTTTT.

The chain recombines TRBV10-3 with TRBJ2-1; 7 bases fit TRBD2. The CDR3 is made up of 14 amino acids. Germline-derived CDR1 and CDR2 are ENHRY and SYGVKD. Germline trimming cut 4 bases from V and 6 bases from J; bases unmatched to any gene: 6. The CDR3 DNA reads TGTGCCATCAGTGTCGAGGAGCGGGGCAATGAGCAGTTCTTC. As protein: CAISVEERGNEQFF.